This T cell receptor beta chain stems from a study of identical twins. Study-level results: Memory repertoires lacked the insertion deficit that abundant cord blood beta clonotypes showed. These conclusions were based on statistical analysis (cross-sectional, not following the same donors). Within twin pairs, the out-of-frame alpha sequences they shared showed excess low generation probability.

The CDR3 consists of 13 residues. With V trimmed by 8 bases and J by 6 bases, 6 bases remained unmatched. Germline-derived CDR1 and CDR2 are MDHEN and SYDVKM. One entry per CDR3 protein results from TCRdb running MiXCR on the 5' RACE reads. The sample lists about 530,000 distinct CDR3 sequences; about 22% were seen once. Comment on this clonotype: Its target is unknown.

The same data also contributed to another study, on yellow fever vaccine responses in identical twins.

Sample: CD4+ T cells sorted from blood. The chain uses TRBV28 and TRBJ2-2, with 7 bases aligning to TRBD2. The receptor's source is a young woman in good health. The CDR3 protein is CASERERPGELFF. CDR3 bases: TGTGCCAGCGAGCGGGAAAGACCCGGGGAGCTGTTTTTT.